A selection of T cell receptor beta chains follows, all from one sample in a study of PD-1 blockade in classical Hodgkin lymphoma. Libraries were prepared by immunoSEQ multiplex PCR; TCRdb keeps only in-frame clonotypes and omits some of them. Among 2,500 to 3,000 clones listed, around 63% were seen once. The sequences come from CD8+ T cells from blood, collected before the fourth cycle of nivolumab. These receptor sequences come from a human donor with classical Hodgkin lymphoma. Both conserved end residues are part of each CDR3. The order of the fields is clone size, J gene, D gene, V gene, CDR3 DNA, CDR3 protein. A D gene is named only where the DNA matches it firmly. Some rows mark clone size as missing; the rest say once, few, many or name a class of expanded clone.

size: .; J: TRBJ2-1; D: .; V: TRBV9; DNA: TGTGCCAGCAGTCTGGACAGCTACAATGAGCAGTTCTTC; CDR3: CASSLDSYNEQFF
size: few; J: TRBJ2-7; D: TRBD1; V: TRBV6-4; DNA: TGTGCCAGAAACAGGACAGGACCTCTGATTTACGAGCAGTACTTC; CDR3: CARNRTGPLIYEQYF
size: .; J: TRBJ1-1; D: .; V: TRBV7-9; DNA: TGTGCCAGCAGCCCCTTGGGGAACACTGAAGCTTTCTTT; CDR3: CASSPLGNTEAFF
size: .; J: TRBJ2-1; D: .; V: TRBV4-2; DNA: TGTGCCAGCAGCCATCCGACCATGAATGAGCAGTTCTTC; CDR3: CASSHPTMNEQFF
size: few; J: TRBJ2-1; D: TRBD2; V: TRBV5-1; DNA: TGCGCCAGCAGCTCCTTCGGGACTAGCTCGTCCTACAATGAGCAGTTCTTC; CDR3: CASSSFGTSSSYNEQFF
size: .; J: TRBJ1-1; D: .; V: TRBV4-1; DNA: TGCGCCAGCAGCCCGGATCCGGCGAACACTGAAGCTTTCTTT; CDR3: CASSPDPANTEAFF
size: .; J: TRBJ1-5; D: .; V: TRBV7-9; DNA: TGTGCCAGCAGCTCGGGGACCAATCAGCCCCAGCATTTT; CDR3: CASSSGTNQPQHF
size: .; J: TRBJ1-2; D: .; V: TRBV5-3; DNA: TGTGCCAGCAGCTTCATCGGAAACTATGGCTACACCTTC; CDR3: CASSFIGNYGYTF
size: few; J: TRBJ2-3; D: TRBD1; V: TRBV5-1; DNA: TGCGCCAGTACCGACCTGGACAGGGCATCCACAGATACGCAGTATTTT; CDR3: CASTDLDRASTDTQYF
size: few; J: TRBJ1-1; D: TRBD1; V: TRBV19; DNA: TGTGCCAGTAGTTCAGGGGGCTTCACTGAAGCTTTCTTT; CDR3: CASSSGGFTEAFF
size: .; J: TRBJ2-1; D: .; V: TRBV7-9; DNA: TGTGCCAGCAGCTTAGACGCCTCCTACAATGAGCAGTTCTTC; CDR3: CASSLDASYNEQFF
size: large; J: TRBJ1-1; D: TRBD1; V: TRBV7-9; DNA: TGTGCCAGCAGCCTGACAGGGGGGCACACTGAAGCTTTCTTT; CDR3: CASSLTGGHTEAFF
size: .; J: TRBJ2-1; D: .; V: TRBV7-9; DNA: TGTGCCAGCAGCGGGGGTTACAATGAGCAGTTCTTC; CDR3: CASSGGYNEQFF
size: .; J: TRBJ2-1; D: .; V: TRBV10-2; DNA: TGCGCCAGCAGGGGTTCGCGACTAGCCTACAATGAGCAGTTCTTC; CDR3: CASRGSRLAYNEQFF
size: few; J: TRBJ1-1; D: .; V: TRBV18; DNA: TGTGCCAGCTCACCAGGGGTGAACACTGAAGCTTTCTTT; CDR3: CASSPGVNTEAFF
size: few; J: TRBJ1-1; D: TRBD1; V: TRBV7-6; DNA: TGTGCCAGCAGCTTAGCAGGACAGGGAGAAGCTTTCTTT; CDR3: CASSLAGQGEAFF
size: .; J: TRBJ1-3; D: TRBD1; V: TRBV6-5; DNA: TGTGCCAGCAGTTACACGACAGGGGGACGGAGTAACACCATATATTTT; CDR3: CASSYTTGGRSNTIYF
size: .; J: TRBJ1-2; D: .; V: TRBV6-5; DNA: TGTGCCAGCAGTTACTCGGCAGGAGATAACTATGGCTACACCTTC; CDR3: CASSYSAGDNYGYTF
size: .; J: TRBJ1-1; D: .; V: TRBV6-6; DNA: TGTGCCAGCAGTTACTCCGGACGTGCGGGGGGTGAAGCTTTCTTT; CDR3: CASSYSGRAGGEAFF
size: .; J: TRBJ2-1; D: TRBD2; V: TRBV7-9; DNA: TGTGCCAGCAGCTTAGGCGGGGGGGCCAATGAGCAGTTCTTC; CDR3: CASSLGGGANEQFF